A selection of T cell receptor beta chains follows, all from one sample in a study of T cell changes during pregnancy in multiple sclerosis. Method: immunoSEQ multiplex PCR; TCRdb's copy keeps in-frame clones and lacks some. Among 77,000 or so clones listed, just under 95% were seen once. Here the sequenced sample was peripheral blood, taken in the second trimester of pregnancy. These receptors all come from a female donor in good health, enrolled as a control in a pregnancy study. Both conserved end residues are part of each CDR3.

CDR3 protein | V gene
CASSSDRGFGEAFF | TRBV5-1
CASSSWGGETQYF | TRBV6-5
CASSLLQAEAFF | TRBV5-4
CAWTSGASADTQYF | TRBV30
CASSIRGTTSTDTQYF | TRBV19
CASTPTTGLPKDTQYF | TRBV5-1
CATSRSQSRNEKLFF | TRBV15
CASSLGRTSNEQYF | TRBV5-1
CASSFSRGDEKLFF | TRBV27
CASSGGQGAVYEQYF | TRBV19
CASSVAPGKETEAFF | TRBV9
CASTSAGVSYNEQFF | TRBV2
CASSVGQGAYEQYF | TRBV9
CASSASAGLVAYEQYF | TRBV7-3
CAWRAEEGRVDYNEKLFF | TRBV30
CASSLWGQGNYYEQYF | TRBV7-8
CASSYLNQPQHF | TRBV7-9
CASSSSSGPQETQYF | TRBV7-2
CASSQDRRTPEAFF | TRBV4-2
CATASGGVNEQFF | TRBV2
CASSFDREWNTIYF | TRBV7-2
CASSSGQGAYEQYF | TRBV5-6
CASSFQGGQETQYF | TRBV5-1
CASSLGQGKSPLHF | TRBV7-2
CASSPTTVTGELFF | TRBV11-3
CASSPDRVSGTDTQYF | TRBV27
CASSQDRTSTDTQYF | TRBV4-2
CASSLTGSRYGYTF | TRBV6-6
CASSFWNEENIQYF | TRBV27
CASSQLQGKGYEQYF | TRBV4-1
CASSIGATNEKLFF | TRBV19
CASSEGSVQGNQPQHF | TRBV25-1
CASSLGRAGDSYEQYF | TRBV5-5
CASSLMGANTGELFF | TRBV7-8
CASSAEASGGANEQFF | TRBV6-4
CASSIWGREGAFF | TRBV19
CAWSVVLGNGYTF | TRBV30
CAWSVKGVDEKLFF | TRBV30
CASSRGLPGGGEQFF | TRBV13
CASSANRGNEQFF | TRBV19
CASSLGVGQGVGKLFF | TRBV11-2
CASRDTGTGLTYEQYF | TRBV27
CASSQDRTGGGNQPQHF | TRBV4-3
CASTPPRHLNEQYF | TRBV7-9
CASSGDVQETQYF | TRBV27